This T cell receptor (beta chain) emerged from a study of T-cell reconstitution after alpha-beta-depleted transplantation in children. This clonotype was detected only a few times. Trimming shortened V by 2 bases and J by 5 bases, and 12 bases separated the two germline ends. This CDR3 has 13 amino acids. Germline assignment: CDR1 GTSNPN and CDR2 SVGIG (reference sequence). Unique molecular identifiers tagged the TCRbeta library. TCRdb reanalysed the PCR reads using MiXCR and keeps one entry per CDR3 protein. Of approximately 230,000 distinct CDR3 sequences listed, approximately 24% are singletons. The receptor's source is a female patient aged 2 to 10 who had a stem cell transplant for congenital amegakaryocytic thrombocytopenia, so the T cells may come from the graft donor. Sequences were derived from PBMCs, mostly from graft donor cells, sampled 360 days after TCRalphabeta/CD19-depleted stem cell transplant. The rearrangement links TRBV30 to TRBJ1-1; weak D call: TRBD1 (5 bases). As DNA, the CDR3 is TGTGCCTGGAGTAGCAGGGCGCGGACTGAAGCTTTCTTT. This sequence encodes CAWSSRARTEAFF. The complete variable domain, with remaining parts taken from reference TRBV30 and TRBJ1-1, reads SQTIHQWPATLVQPVGSPLSLECTVEGTSNPNLYWYRQAAGRGLQLLFYSVGIGQISSEVPQNLSASRPQDRQFILSSKKLLLSDSGFYLCAWSSRARTEAFFGQGTRLTVV.